These 23 T cell receptor beta chains share one sample of origin, sequenced in a study of T cell responses to AZD1222 COVID-19 vaccine. Assay: immunoSEQ multiplex PCR; the TCRdb copy retains only in-frame clones and omits some. The sample includes roughly 120,000 clones, 88% seen only once; the top ten take 15% to 20%. Specimen: peripheral blood, collected on day 0 of MenACWY control vaccination. The receptors derive from an adult in good health.

The chain links TRBV4-1 to TRBJ1-2; 10 bases match TRBD1. V lost 3 bases, J lost 8 bases, and 12 bases stayed unmatched. Germline lookup yields CDR1 MGHRA and CDR2 YSYEKL. The CDR3 loop spans 16 amino acids. The CDR3 spells CASSQPRAGTGVGYTF. CDR3 sequence (DNA): TGCGCCAGCAGCCAGCCTCGAGCCGGGACAGGGGTCGGCTACACCTTC.

The CDR3 is CAWSVVVAEAFF. CDR3 sequence (DNA): TGTGCCTGGAGTGTAGTGGTAGCTGAAGCTTTCTTT. This chain connects TRBV30 to TRBJ1-1; D is unclear. Germline assignment: CDR1 GTSNPN and CDR2 SVGIG (reference sequence). There are 12 residues in the CDR3. With 0 bases removed from V and 6 bases from J, the gap between germline ends came to 8 bases.

The CDR3 spells CAWSTQGLEPQHF. The CDR3, as DNA: TGTGCCTGGAGTACCCAGGGGCTCGAGCCCCAGCATTTT. The rearrangement links TRBV30 to TRBJ1-5; TRBD1 is a possible D gene (6 bases). CDR3 length equals 13 residues. Trimming stripped 2 bases from V and 8 bases from J, with 13 bases between. CDR1 and CDR2 from the germline V gene are GTSNPN and SVGIG (reference sequence).

The chain links TRBV10-3 to TRBJ2-5; 7 nucleotides agree with TRBD1. J gave up 4 bases and V 4 bases, and 6 bases lay outside the gene matches. The germline CDR1 and CDR2 sequences are ENHRY and SYGVKD. This CDR3 has 14 residues. The CDR3 bases are TGTGCCATCAGTGGTACAGGGGTTGGAGAGACCCAGTACTTC. Protein product: CAISGTGVGETQYF.

V gene TRBV29-1 combines with J gene TRBJ2-3; D might be TRBD1 (6 bases). The ends were cut back, 4 bases at V and 6 bases at J, with 20 bases in the middle. Germline CDR1 reads SQVTM; CDR2 reads ANQGSEA. The CDR3 runs to 15 residues. The CDR3 bases are TGCAGCGTTGTAAGGGGACATCCCCCCGCGGATACGCAGTATTTT. This codes for CSVVRGHPPADTQYF.

The V call is TRBV18, the J call TRBJ1-5, with no clear D. This CDR3 region has 14 residues. Germline V lookup: CDR1 KGHSH, CDR2 LQKENI. The germline V and J ends were trimmed by 1 base and 2 bases, with 6 bases remaining between them. CDR3 residues: CASSPQFGNQPQHF. The CDR3, as DNA: TGTGCCAGCTCACCACAATTCGGCAATCAGCCCCAGCATTTT.

This sequence joins TRBV19 and TRBJ2-1, with no clear D. The germline V gene encodes CDR1 LNHDA and CDR2 SQIVND (reference sequence). This CDR3 is built from 15 residues. V was cut by 6 bases and J by 0 bases, with 12 bases left in between. CDR3 sequence: CASRPARSSYNEQFF. CDR3 DNA sequence: TGTGCCAGTAGGCCCGCGCGGAGCTCCTACAATGAGCAGTTCTTC.

The sample holds a few counts of this clone. The chain links TRBV30 to TRBJ2-7; tentative D call: TRBD1 (6 bases). The CDR3 length is 11 residues. Germline CDR1 is GTSNPN and CDR2 is SVGIG (reference sequence). Trimming stripped 7 bases from V and 6 bases from J, with 13 bases between. The CDR3 reads CAYREGLEQYF. Written as DNA, the CDR3 is TGTGCCTACAGGGAAGGACTCGAGCAGTACTTC.

The chain combines TRBV5-1 with TRBJ2-1, with a possible D match to TRBD2 (5 bases). CDR3 length: 16 residues. The germline V gene has CDR1 SGHRS and CDR2 YFSETQ. V lost 4 bases, J lost 0 bases, and 14 bases lay in between. The CDR3 nucleotides read TGCGCCAGCAGCCGACTGCCGGGGAGCTCCTACAATGAGCAGTTCTTC. This codes for CASSRLPGSSYNEQFF.

The rearrangement uses TRBV7-9 and TRBJ1-1; 8 bases align to TRBD1. CDR1 is SEHNR and CDR2 is FQNEAQ in the germline V gene (reference sequence). The CDR3 totals 17 residues. Germline trimming cut 1 base from V and 1 base from J; bases unmatched to any gene: 8. CDR3 bases: TGTGCCAGCAGCTTAGGAATAACAGGGGGTGCGAACACTGAAGCTTTCTTT. It encodes CASSLGITGGANTEAFF.

This rearrangement joins TRBV5-1 to TRBJ1-1, with 9 nucleotides matching TRBD1. V was clipped by 3 bases and J by 0 bases; unmatched bases: 15. There are 19 residues in the CDR3. CDR1 is SGHRS and CDR2 is YFSETQ in the germline V gene. The DNA of the CDR3 is TGCGCCAGCAGCTCCCGTTTCCGGACAGGGGTAAGGATGAACACTGAAGCTTTCTTT. Protein: CASSSRFRTGVRMNTEAFF.

The chain links TRBV25-1 to TRBJ2-5; D unresolved. This CDR3 has 14 amino acids. Germline CDR1 and CDR2: MGHDK and SYGVNS. Deletions cut 5 bases from V and 0 bases from J, with 10 bases between. The CDR3 nucleotides are TGTGCCAGCAGTCCAGATCGATACCAAGAGACCCAGTACTTC. Amino acids: CASSPDRYQETQYF.

The J gene is TRBJ1-1, the V gene TRBV7-8; D is undetermined. V shed 2 bases and J shed 0 bases, with 4 bases lying between them. The CDR3 runs 13 residues. The V gene's germline CDR1 is SGHVS and CDR2 FQNEAQ. This CDR3 is CASSLKVNTEAFF. The DNA of the CDR3 is TGTGCCAGCAGCTTAAAGGTGAACACTGAAGCTTTCTTT.

V usage is TRBV5-3 and J usage is TRBJ2-7, with a weak D call TRBD2 (6 bases). TRBV5-3 is flagged as an ORF with uncertain function. The CDR3 covers 14 residues. Trimming removed 3 bases from V and 0 bases from J, with 10 bases in between. This chain's CDR3 is CARSWRDCSYEQYF. DNA for the CDR3: TGTGCCAGAAGCTGGCGGGACTGCTCCTACGAGCAGTACTTC.

The rearrangement links TRBV11-2 to TRBJ2-3; tentative D call: TRBD2 (6 bases). The CDR3 spans 16 residues. The germline V gene encodes CDR1 SGHAT and CDR2 FQNNGV. Between the trimmed V and J ends, which lost 3 bases and 0 bases, there was a span of 13 bases. CDR3 bases: TGTGCCAGCAGCTTTTGGGGGGAGACCAGCACAGATACGCAGTATTTT. Its protein is CASSFWGETSTDTQYF. The full variable domain, its missing parts supplied by reference TRBV11-2 and TRBJ2-3, is EAGVAQSPRYKIIEKRQSVAFWCNPISGHATLYWYQQILGQGPKLLIQFQNNGVVDDSQLPKDRFSAERLKGVDSTLKIQPAKLEDSAVYLCASSFWGETSTDTQYFGPGTRLTVL.

DNA for the CDR3: TGTGCCAGCAGTTTAGGACGGTCATATGGCTACACCTTC. Translation: CASSLGRSYGYTF. The rearrangement links TRBV12-3 or TRBV12-4 to TRBJ1-2; D remains ambiguous. Trimming shortened V by 1 base and J by 5 bases, and 8 bases separated the two germline ends. The CDR3 consists of 13 residues.

The chain is built from TRBV9 and TRBJ2-7; a possible D gene is TRBD2 (6 bases). Germline V lookup: CDR1 SGDLS, CDR2 YYNGEE. V lost 3 bases and J lost 1, with 17 bases in between. This CDR3 contains 16 residues. CDR3 sequence (DNA): TGTGCCAGCAGCGCCTCCCACGGTAGCGGATCCTACGAGCAGTACTTC. It is translated as CASSASHGSGSYEQYF.

The chain employs TRBV11-2 and TRBJ2-1; no reliable D call. Germline CDR1 reads SGHAT; CDR2 reads FQNNGV. The V end was cut by 1 base, the J end by 3 bases, with 7 bases between. This CDR3 has 14 amino acids. CDR3 in DNA: TGTGCCAGCAGCTTAGGTAGAAACTACAATGAGCAGTTCTTC. Amino acids: CASSLGRNYNEQFF.

The chain employs TRBV9 and TRBJ2-1; TRBD2 matches at 8 bases. CDR1 and CDR2 (germline): SGDLS, YYNGEE. The CDR3 spans 16 residues. V was pared by 0 bases and J by 2 bases, with 4 bases of the junction left unmatched. The CDR3 DNA is TGTGCCAGCAGCGTAGCCAGCGGGGGACCCTACAATGAGCAGTTCTTC. This gives the protein CASSVASGGPYNEQFF.

V usage is TRBV7-2 and J usage is TRBJ2-7; D ambiguous. Trimming stripped 5 bases from V and 3 bases from J, with 8 bases between. Per germline, CDR1 SGHTA and CDR2 FQGNSA. The CDR3 sequence is 12 residues long. CDR3 region: CASSPPNYEQYF. As DNA, the CDR3 is TGTGCCAGCAGCCCTCCTAACTACGAGCAGTACTTC.

The chain is built from TRBV27 and TRBJ1-5; D gene uncertain. Trimming removed 2 bases from V and 0 bases from J, with 2 bases in between. Germline V gene data show CDR1 as MNHEY and CDR2 as SMNVEV (reference sequence). The CDR3 spans 13 residues. The CDR3 reads CASSLGSNQPQHF. CDR3 coding DNA: TGTGCCAGCAGTTTAGGTAGCAATCAGCCCCAGCATTTT.

The V gene is TRBV9, the J gene TRBJ2-7, with D uncertain. Germline CDR1 is SGDLS and CDR2 is YYNGEE. Trimming pared 0 bases from V and 3 bases from J, leaving 10 bases between. The length of the CDR3 is 14 residues. The CDR3 sequence: CASSVDRASYEQYF. The CDR3 region has the DNA TGTGCCAGCAGCGTAGACCGGGCAAGCTACGAGCAGTACTTC.

This chain connects TRBV11-2 to TRBJ2-7, with D possibly TRBD2 on 6 matching bases. The length of the CDR3 is 15 residues. CDR1 and CDR2 (germline): SGHAT, FQNNGV. Deletions cut 2 bases from V and 2 bases from J, with 13 bases between. The CDR3 region has the DNA TGTGCCAGCAGCTTATCTGAGGGAGGAACCTACGAGCAGTACTTC. It is translated as CASSLSEGGTYEQYF.